This T cell receptor (beta chain) was sequenced in a study of T cell repertoires in cytomegalovirus infection. Study at large: Recently identified HLA-C-restricted CMV epitopes were used, and well-studied HLA-B-restricted CMV epitopes were used as well. CMV infection together with matching HLA type was indicated by public TCR beta signatures.

The germline gives CDR1 SGHAT, CDR2 FQNNGV. CDR3 length: 11 residues. V lost 5 bases and J lost 8, with 9 bases in between. Overall study results and limits: HLA-C-restricted CMV clonotypes gave the most frequent clonotype in two of eight donors. Adding up the frequency of public TCR beta families identified people who carried CMV plus the relevant HLA.

TCRdb independently ran MiXCR on the reads; one entry per CDR3 protein. The table lists 640,000 or so distinct CDR3 sequences, around 32% of them singletons. This clonotype was observed at least ten times. Its antigen is not identified. This material consisted of cultured PBMCs, taken from culture after CMV antigen stimulation. The chain joins TRBV11-2 to TRBJ1-1, with D tentatively TRBD1 (6 bases). The sequence was collected from a human donor in good health (CMV status not recorded). Some clones in this sample may be carry-over from other donors' samples. The CDR3 is CASSAGTEAFF. The CDR3, as DNA: TGTGCCAGCAGCGCCGGGACAGAAGCTTTCTTT.